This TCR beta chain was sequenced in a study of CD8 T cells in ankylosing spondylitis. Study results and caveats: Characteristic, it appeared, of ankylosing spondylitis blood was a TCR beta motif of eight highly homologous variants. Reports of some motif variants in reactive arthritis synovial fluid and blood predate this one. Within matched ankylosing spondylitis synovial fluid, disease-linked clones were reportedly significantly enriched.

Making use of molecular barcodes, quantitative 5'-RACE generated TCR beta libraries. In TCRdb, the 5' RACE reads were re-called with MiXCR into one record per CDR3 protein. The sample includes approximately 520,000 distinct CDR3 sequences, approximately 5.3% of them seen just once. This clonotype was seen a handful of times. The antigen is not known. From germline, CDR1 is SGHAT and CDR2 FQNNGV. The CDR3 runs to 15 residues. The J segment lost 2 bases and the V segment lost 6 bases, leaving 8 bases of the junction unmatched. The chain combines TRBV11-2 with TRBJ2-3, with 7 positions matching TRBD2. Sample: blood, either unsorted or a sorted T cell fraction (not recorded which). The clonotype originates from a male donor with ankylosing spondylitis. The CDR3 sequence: CASRSGRRYTDTQYF. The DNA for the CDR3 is TGTGCCAGCAGATCCGGGAGGAGGTACACAGATACGCAGTATTTT.